Below are 9 T cell receptor beta chains sequenced from a single sample in a study of T cell responses to AZD1222 COVID-19 vaccine. The data were produced by immunoSEQ multiplex PCR, yet TCRdb's version contains in-frame clones alone and is incomplete. The repertoire includes about 120,000 clones, 91% of them detected once, and roughly 5.4% sits in the top ten. Sequenced here: peripheral blood, sampled on day 0 of AZD1222 vaccination. Every receptor here comes from an adult in good health.

The V and J genes are TRBV10-2 and TRBJ1-1; D gene ambiguous. CDR3 length: 12 amino acids. Germline V gene data show CDR1 as WSHSY and CDR2 as SAAADI. V lost 8 bases to trimming and J lost 0 bases, with 7 bases between them. As DNA, the CDR3 is TGCGCCAGCGGGTGGATGAACACTGAAGCTTTCTTT. As protein: CASGWMNTEAFF.

This clone was seen once. The genes are TRBV19 and TRBJ1-1; D gene ambiguous. V lost 3 bases and J lost 0, with 11 bases in between. Per the germline V gene, CDR1 is LNHDA and CDR2 is SQIVND (reference sequence). The CDR3 runs to 15 residues. The DNA for the CDR3 is TGTGCCAGTAGTATCCGAACTATCATGAACACTGAAGCTTTCTTT. Amino acids: CASSIRTIMNTEAFF.

The chain links TRBV7-9 to TRBJ1-3; D is unclear. Germline V gene data show CDR1 as SEHNR and CDR2 as FQNEAQ (reference sequence). The germline V and J ends were trimmed by 5 bases and 4 bases, with 6 bases remaining between them. The CDR3 consists of 12 residues. This CDR3 is CASSTGGNTIYF. Written as DNA, the CDR3 is TGTGCCAGCAGCACTGGGGGAAACACCATATATTTT.

J is TRBJ1-4 and V is TRBV6-5; 8 bases map to TRBD1. The J segment lost 8 bases and the V segment lost 4 bases, leaving 9 bases of the junction unmatched. This CDR3 region has 15 residues. The germline gives CDR1 MNHEY, CDR2 SVGAGI. CDR3 sequence (DNA): TGTGCCAGCAGTTTTCGGACAGGGCAGGGGGAAAAACTGTTTTTT. Translation gives CASSFRTGQGEKLFF.

The genes are TRBV3-1 (or the pseudogene TRBV3-2) and TRBJ2-3, with 14 bases that match TRBD2. The CDR3 is 15 residues long. The V and J ends lost 1 base and 8 bases, in that order; junction bases with no gene match: 2. Germline V lookup: CDR1 LGHDT, CDR2 YNNKEL (reference sequence). CDR3 nucleotide sequence: TGTGCCAGCAGCCAAGGACTAGCGGGAGGGCCTACGCAGTATTTT. It yields the protein CASSQGLAGGPTQYF.

This clone was recorded once. The genes are TRBV5-4 and TRBJ2-7, with D perhaps TRBD1 (6 bases). This CDR3 is built from 14 residues. Per germline, CDR1 SGHNT and CDR2 YYREEE (reference sequence). V was shortened by 2 bases and J by 2 bases, with 11 bases between the two germline ends. CDR3 DNA: TGTGCCAGCAGCTTCGGGACAAATCCCTACGAGCAGTACTTC. Amino acids: CASSFGTNPYEQYF.

The chain links TRBV4-1 to TRBJ2-1; 8 nucleotides match TRBD2. The length of the CDR3 is 16 residues. Germline V gene sequence: CDR1 MGHRA, CDR2 YSYEKL. J lost 9 bases, V lost 0 bases, and 10 bases had no gene match. The CDR3 sequence is CASSQDLSPGGPEQFF. The CDR3 DNA follows: TGCGCCAGCAGCCAAGATCTATCCCCGGGGGGGCCTGAGCAGTTCTTC.

The V call is TRBV10-1, the J call TRBJ2-1; D is undetermined. Germline V CDR1 and CDR2: WNHNN, SYGVQD (reference sequence). Trimming took 0 bases from V and 8 from J, leaving 11 bases between them. The CDR3 is 14 residues long. Here the CDR3 reads CASSESAGQDEQFF. CDR3 bases: TGCGCCAGCAGTGAGTCCGCAGGTCAGGATGAGCAGTTCTTC.

The gene calls are TRBV5-1 and TRBJ1-1; a weak D match, TRBD1 (6 bases). Germline V CDR1 and CDR2: SGHRS, YFSETQ. CDR3 length equals 13 residues. Trimming took off 0 bases at V and 7 bases at J, with 10 bases between the two ends. CDR3 protein: CASSLGTADEAFF. The CDR3 DNA is TGCGCCAGCAGCTTGGGGACAGCCGATGAAGCTTTCTTT. The variable domain in full, with the rest retrieved from reference TRBV5-1 and TRBJ1-1, is KAGVTQTPRYLIKTRGQQVTLSCSPISGHRSVSWYQQTPGQGLQFLFEYFSETQRNKGNFPGRFSGRQFSNSRSEMNVSTLELGDSALYLCASSLGTADEAFFGQGTRLTVV.